These T cell receptor beta chains were read from a single sample in a study of blood T cell repertoires in COVID-19. TCRdb's table, derived via immunoSEQ multiplex PCR, lists solely in-frame clones and lacks some. Found here are roughly 260,000 clones, 70% to 90% of them singletons; the top ten hold approximately 2%. Sequenced material: peripheral blood. The source of these receptors is a middle-aged woman who had recovered from COVID-19. Each CDR3 is given with its conserved first and last residue. The order of the fields is J gene, V gene, CDR3 protein.

TRBJ2-7 TRBV28 CATGTPIYEQYF
TRBJ2-1 TRBV3-1/TRBV3-2 CASSPRTSGRGGNEQFF
TRBJ2-5 TRBV11-2 CASSFDDRVGTQYF
TRBJ1-3 TRBV7-2 CASSPRGSSGNTIYF
TRBJ2-7 TRBV10-3 CAISLQGGYEQYF
TRBJ2-5 TRBV6-2/TRBV6-3 CASSSGRAGGQETQYF
TRBJ2-7 TRBV24-1 CATSDLRTVYEQYF
TRBJ1-4 TRBV4-2 CASSQTGDEKLFF
TRBJ2-4 TRBV12-3/TRBV12-4 CASSTGGNIQYF
TRBJ2-5 TRBV3-1/TRBV3-2 CASSFGGGEETQYF
TRBJ1-5 TRBV19 CASWDRRNQPQHF
TRBJ1-6 TRBV7-8 CASSLLNRDNSPLHF
TRBJ2-3 TRBV5-6 CASSSGEGTDTQYF
TRBJ2-2 TRBV6-5 CASRYVGAGAGELFF
TRBJ2-5 TRBV27 CASSPLGAGGQETQYF
TRBJ2-5 TRBV11-3 CASSLEVLAQETQYF
TRBJ1-5 TRBV7-8 CASSLGQINQPQHF
TRBJ1-2 TRBV6-6 CASSPRTGYGYTF
TRBJ1-6 TRBV25-1 CASSRDTNSPLHF
TRBJ2-1 TRBV11-2 CASSFRLAGEGAYNEQFF
TRBJ2-7 TRBV4-1 CASSQRTGYEQYF
TRBJ1-4 TRBV4-3 CASSQVPGQGKTNEKLFF
TRBJ2-1 TRBV6-6 CASSQSGLAGDWNEQFF
TRBJ1-6 TRBV11-3 CASSPRTDNSPLHF
TRBJ2-1 TRBV9 CASSRAEVHYNEQFF
TRBJ2-3 TRBV13 CASSLKGRGQGVDTQYF
TRBJ2-5 TRBV7-2 CASSQDRGSETQYF
TRBJ2-1 TRBV24-1 CATSAPSGRWNEQFF
TRBJ1-3 TRBV6-5 CASSYRSDSSGNTIYF
TRBJ2-7 TRBV7-2 CASSAQGVSSYEQYF
TRBJ2-5 TRBV28 CASSLASPVTQYF
TRBJ2-3 TRBV7-9 CASSLVVRGTQYF
TRBJ1-2 TRBV4-3 CASSQDLRAGPNYGYTF
TRBJ1-2 TRBV15 CATSSAGTGDGYTF
TRBJ1-4 TRBV7-9 CASSPRGTGPNEKLFF
TRBJ1-2 TRBV9 CASSVDQGDYGYTF
TRBJ1-1 TRBV11-2 CASSLSPGGSEAFF
TRBJ2-3 TRBV4-2 CASSPYPAGGSTDTQYF
TRBJ2-3 TRBV7-2 CASSPATQAGKVTDTQYF
TRBJ1-2 TRBV5-4 CASSPDRGYGYTF